This T cell receptor (beta chain) stems from a study of T cell repertoires in cytomegalovirus infection. Study outcomes and limitations: Pooled public TCR beta family frequency picked out CMV carriers with the relevant HLA.

The sample holds a few counts of this clonotype. Its matching antigen is unknown. A single record per CDR3 protein comes from TCRdb applying MiXCR to the reads. This table holds around 900,000 distinct CDR3 sequences, less than 35% found once. This CDR3 contains 16 residues. CDR1 and CDR2 (germline): LGHNA, YNFKEQ. V lost 2 bases to trimming and J lost 6 bases; unmatched junction nucleotides: 7. This material consisted of cultured CD8+ T cells from PBMCs, taken from culture after CMV antigen stimulation. This receptor was identified in a human donor in good health (CMV status not recorded). Some clones in this sample may be carry-over from other donors' samples. The genes are TRBV4-2 and TRBJ1-4; 9 bases fit TRBD1. The CDR3 bases are TGTGCCAGCAGCCAAATGACAGGGGGAGAGCATGAAAAACTGTTTTTT. The encoded protein is CASSQMTGGEHEKLFF.